This entry describes one T cell receptor beta chain. Its antigen remains unknown. This table comes from immunoSEQ multiplex PCR, and its TCRdb copy is limited to in-frame clones, with some not included. The sample consists of about 59,000 clones, about 90% of them appearing once. The data belong to a study of T cells in localized non-small cell lung cancer. Notes on the study in general: Adjacent lung held a median around 60 of the top 100 tumor clones. Longer overall survival accompanied higher blood T cell density. Clonality peaked in uninvolved adjacent lung rather than tumor.

This CDR3 has 10 residues. The V end lost 2 bases, the J end lost 8 bases, and 6 bases lay between the germline ends. The germline V gene encodes CDR1 DFQATT and CDR2 SNEGSKA (reference sequence). The sample consisted of peripheral blood, taken before any cancer treatment. The genes are TRBV20-1 and TRBJ1-2, with D hard to call. The source of this sequence is a man aged 35-69 years with stage I squamous cell lung carcinoma. The CDR3 DNA is TGCAGTGCTAGACAGTCCGGCTACACCTTC. This codes for CSARQSGYTF.